These T cell receptor beta chains were read from a single sample in a study of T cell clonotyping in hematopoietic cell transplantation. The protocol was immunoSEQ multiplex PCR, while the TCRdb copy is restricted to in-frame clones and leaves out a portion. The repertoire holds thousands of clones, with about 90% as singletons. Sequenced here: peripheral blood mononuclear cells, sampled before stem cell transplant. The receptors were sampled from a woman aged 55-70 years with acute myeloid leukemia. Some clones in this sample may be carry-over from other donors' samples. CDR3s include the opening cysteine and the closing phenylalanine or tryptophan. A D gene is named only where the DNA matches it firmly. The listing skips clone size in some rows; elsewhere it reads once, few, many or a size class.

CDR3 length: 13
clone size: NA
J gene: TRBJ2-2
D gene: NA
V gene: TRBV6-4
CDR3 protein: CASSESDTGELFF
CDR3 DNA: TGTGCCAGCAGTGAATCAGACACCGGGGAGCTGTTTTTT

CDR3 length: 16
clone size: NA
J gene: TRBJ2-6
D gene: TRBD2
V gene: TRBV11-3
CDR3 protein: CASSTSAGSGANVLTF
CDR3 DNA: TGTGCCAGCAGTACTAGCGCCGGCTCTGGGGCCAACGTCCTGACTTTC

CDR3 length: 15
clone size: NA
J gene: TRBJ1-5
D gene: TRBD1
V gene: TRBV6-1
CDR3 protein: CASSARGQGHQPQHF
CDR3 DNA: TGTGCCAGCAGTGCCCGCGGACAGGGTCACCAGCCCCAGCATTTT

CDR3 length: 15
clone size: NA
J gene: TRBJ2-7
D gene: TRBD2
V gene: TRBV28
CDR3 protein: CASSRLAGGDYEQYF
CDR3 DNA: TGTGCCAGCAGCCGACTAGCGGGAGGGGACTACGAGCAGTACTTC

CDR3 length: 15
clone size: NA
J gene: TRBJ1-1
D gene: NA
V gene: TRBV4-3
CDR3 protein: CASSQGLRRGAEAFF
CDR3 DNA: TGCGCCAGCAGCCAAGGGCTCCGGAGGGGCGCTGAAGCTTTCTTT

CDR3 length: 15
clone size: once
J gene: TRBJ1-3
D gene: NA
V gene: TRBV4-3
CDR3 protein: CASSPLGAAGNTIYF
CDR3 DNA: TGCGCCAGCAGCCCGCTTGGGGCGGCAGGAAACACCATATATTTT

CDR3 length: 13
clone size: NA
J gene: TRBJ2-7
D gene: NA
V gene: TRBV19
CDR3 protein: CASSILGRSEQYF
CDR3 DNA: TGTGCCAGTAGTATATTAGGACGGAGCGAGCAGTACTTC

CDR3 length: 13
clone size: NA
J gene: TRBJ1-2
D gene: TRBD1
V gene: TRBV27
CDR3 protein: CASSLQGDYGYTF
CDR3 DNA: TGTGCCAGCAGCCTACAGGGGGACTATGGCTACACCTTC

CDR3 length: 15
clone size: NA
J gene: TRBJ2-1
D gene: TRBD1
V gene: TRBV27
CDR3 protein: CASSFSGTGGDEQFF
CDR3 DNA: TGTGCCAGCAGTTTCTCCGGGACAGGGGGCGATGAGCAGTTCTTC

CDR3 length: 15
clone size: few
J gene: TRBJ1-5
D gene: NA
V gene: TRBV7-8
CDR3 protein: CASSWDLGGNQPQHF
CDR3 DNA: TGTGCCAGCAGCTGGGACCTGGGTGGCAATCAGCCCCAGCATTTT

CDR3 length: 13
clone size: NA
J gene: TRBJ2-3
D gene: TRBD1
V gene: TRBV29-1
CDR3 protein: CSVSQGGTDTQYF
CDR3 DNA: TGCAGCGTTTCACAGGGGGGAACAGATACGCAGTATTTT

CDR3 length: 15
clone size: NA
J gene: TRBJ1-1
D gene: TRBD1
V gene: TRBV5-1
CDR3 protein: CASSLGSGGNTEAFF
CDR3 DNA: TGCGCCAGCAGCTTGGGTTCAGGGGGAAACACTGAAGCTTTCTTT

CDR3 length: 12
clone size: NA
J gene: TRBJ2-7
D gene: NA
V gene: TRBV2
CDR3 protein: CALHRAQKAQYF
CDR3 DNA: TGTGCCCTACACCGGGCGCAAAAAGCGCAGTACTTC

CDR3 length: 15
clone size: NA
J gene: TRBJ2-3
D gene: TRBD1
V gene: TRBV6-5
CDR3 protein: CASSLTGGQRDTQYF
CDR3 DNA: TGTGCCAGCAGCCTCACAGGGGGTCAAAGAGATACGCAGTATTTT

CDR3 length: 15
clone size: few
J gene: TRBJ1-5
D gene: NA
V gene: TRBV9
CDR3 protein: CASSSGQSQNQPQHF
CDR3 DNA: TGTGCCAGCAGCAGCGGACAGAGCCAAAATCAGCCCCAGCATTTT

CDR3 length: 15
clone size: NA
J gene: TRBJ1-1
D gene: NA
V gene: TRBV4-1
CDR3 protein: CASSPQQGGYTEAFF
CDR3 DNA: TGCGCCAGCAGCCCACAACAGGGAGGGTACACTGAAGCTTTCTTT

CDR3 length: 17
clone size: NA
J gene: TRBJ1-1
D gene: TRBD1
V gene: TRBV19
CDR3 protein: CASSFTGDSPVGTEAFF
CDR3 DNA: TGTGCCAGTAGTTTTACAGGGGATTCTCCTGTGGGCACTGAAGCTTTCTTT

CDR3 length: 13
clone size: few
J gene: TRBJ1-5
D gene: TRBD1
V gene: TRBV6-6
CDR3 protein: CATGQGRFQPQHF
CDR3 DNA: TGTGCCACAGGACAGGGCCGCTTTCAGCCCCAGCATTTT

CDR3 length: 14
clone size: NA
J gene: TRBJ1-1
D gene: NA
V gene: TRBV19
CDR3 protein: CASSIVGGNTEAFF
CDR3 DNA: TGTGCCAGTAGTATAGTTGGGGGCAACACTGAAGCTTTCTTT

CDR3 length: 13
clone size: NA
J gene: TRBJ1-2
D gene: NA
V gene: TRBV29-1
CDR3 protein: CSVVNSQEDGYTF
CDR3 DNA: TGCAGCGTTGTCAACAGTCAGGAGGACGGCTACACCTTC

CDR3 length: 12
clone size: few
J gene: TRBJ1-1
D gene: NA
V gene: TRBV15
CDR3 protein: CATSKMNTEAFF
CDR3 DNA: TGTGCCACCAGCAAAATGAACACTGAAGCTTTCTTT

CDR3 length: 16
clone size: NA
J gene: TRBJ2-3
D gene: NA
V gene: TRBV10-3
CDR3 protein: CATRGGSPSSTDTQYF
CDR3 DNA: TGTGCCACCCGTGGAGGTTCCCCTTCTAGCACAGATACGCAGTATTTT

CDR3 length: 15
clone size: NA
J gene: TRBJ2-3
D gene: NA
V gene: TRBV7-2
CDR3 protein: CASSPDSLGTDTQYF
CDR3 DNA: TGTGCCAGCAGCCCCGACTCATTAGGCACAGATACGCAGTATTTT

CDR3 length: 13
clone size: NA
J gene: TRBJ1-3
D gene: NA
V gene: TRBV15
CDR3 protein: CATSRRSGNTIYF
CDR3 DNA: TGTGCCACCAGCAGGCGCTCTGGAAACACCATATATTTT

CDR3 length: 15
clone size: NA
J gene: TRBJ2-5
D gene: TRBD2
V gene: TRBV7-2
CDR3 protein: CASGGLDSGKETQYF
CDR3 DNA: TGTGCCAGCGGCGGGTTGGATAGCGGGAAAGAGACCCAGTACTTC

CDR3 length: 14
clone size: NA
J gene: TRBJ1-6
D gene: NA
V gene: TRBV2
CDR3 protein: CASRGWSGNSPLHF
CDR3 DNA: TGTGCCAGCAGAGGGTGGTCGGGGAATTCACCCCTCCACTTT

CDR3 length: 18
clone size: NA
J gene: TRBJ2-1
D gene: TRBD2
V gene: TRBV7-3
CDR3 protein: CASSKNGLAGGYYNEQFF
CDR3 DNA: TGTGCCAGCAGCAAAAATGGACTAGCGGGAGGGTATTACAATGAGCAGTTCTTC

CDR3 length: 14
clone size: NA
J gene: TRBJ2-5
D gene: NA
V gene: TRBV2
CDR3 protein: CASSEPPSQETQYF
CDR3 DNA: TGTGCCAGCAGTGAGCCCCCCAGTCAAGAGACCCAGTACTTC

CDR3 length: 15
clone size: NA
J gene: TRBJ1-1
D gene: NA
V gene: TRBV6-5
CDR3 protein: CASSYSGTVNTEAFF
CDR3 DNA: TGTGCCAGCAGTTACTCTGGGACGGTGAACACTGAAGCTTTCTTT

CDR3 length: 13
clone size: NA
J gene: TRBJ2-4
D gene: NA
V gene: TRBV18
CDR3 protein: CASSPPTRNIQYF
CDR3 DNA: TGTGCCAGCTCACCGCCTACTAGAAACATTCAGTACTTC

CDR3 length: 12
clone size: once
J gene: TRBJ1-1
D gene: NA
V gene: TRBV28
CDR3 protein: CASTRMNTEAFF
CDR3 DNA: TGTGCCAGCACGAGAATGAACACTGAAGCTTTCTTT

CDR3 length: 13
clone size: NA
J gene: TRBJ1-1
D gene: NA
V gene: TRBV30
CDR3 protein: CAWSVQGYTEAFF
CDR3 DNA: TGTGCCTGGAGTGTACAGGGCTACACTGAAGCTTTCTTT

CDR3 length: 16
clone size: NA
J gene: TRBJ2-3
D gene: NA
V gene: TRBV4-3
CDR3 protein: CASSQGFIAGTDTQYF
CDR3 DNA: TGCGCCAGCAGCCAAGGTTTTATAGCCGGCACAGATACGCAGTATTTT

CDR3 length: 16
clone size: NA
J gene: TRBJ2-3
D gene: NA
V gene: TRBV7-3
CDR3 protein: CASSLTRDIGTDTQYF
CDR3 DNA: TGTGCCAGCAGCTTAACCCGAGACATCGGCACAGATACGCAGTATTTT

CDR3 length: 19
clone size: NA
J gene: TRBJ2-1
D gene: TRBD2
V gene: TRBV4-2
CDR3 protein: CASSQDRNGASGRPGEQFF
CDR3 DNA: TGTGCCAGCAGCCAAGATCGGAACGGGGCTAGCGGGAGGCCTGGGGAGCAGTTCTTC

CDR3 length: 15
clone size: NA
J gene: TRBJ2-7
D gene: NA
V gene: TRBV7-9
CDR3 protein: CASSHTGSTVFEQYF
CDR3 DNA: TGTGCCAGCAGCCACACAGGGAGTACGGTATTCGAGCAGTACTTC

CDR3 length: 21
clone size: NA
J gene: TRBJ2-3
D gene: TRBD2
V gene: TRBV23-1
CDR3 protein: CASSLRTAIWTSGRRTDTQYF
CDR3 DNA: TGCGCCAGCAGTCTTAGGACAGCAATCTGGACTAGCGGGAGGAGGACAGATACGCAGTATTTT

CDR3 length: 13
clone size: NA
J gene: TRBJ2-1
D gene: NA
V gene: TRBV4-3
CDR3 protein: CASSQDSYNEQFF
CDR3 DNA: TGCGCCAGCAGCCAAGACAGCTACAATGAGCAGTTCTTC